Below, 28 T cell receptor beta chains from the same sample are listed, as sequenced in a study of OX40 agonist ivuxolimab in advanced cancers. Libraries were prepared by immunoSEQ multiplex PCR; TCRdb keeps only in-frame clonotypes and omits some of them. In the table there are about 61,000 clones, 75% to 90% of which are singletons. This specimen consisted of CD4+ or CD8+ T cells sorted from blood, obtained in a trial of the OX40 agonist ivuxolimab. These receptors were obtained from an adult with an advanced solid tumor such as melanoma, head and neck, liver or kidney cancer.

The rearrangement joins TRBV25-1 to TRBJ2-3; 8 bases map to TRBD1. The CDR3 loop spans 14 amino acids. V shed 3 bases and J 2 bases; nucleotides not matched to a gene: 1. Germline CDR1 and CDR2: MGHDK and SYGVNS. Here the CDR3 reads CASSEDRATDTQYF. CDR3 bases: TGTGCCAGCAGTGAGGACAGGGCCACAGATACGCAGTATTTT.

As to this clone: Additional DNA sequences in this sample encode the identical CDR3. Written as DNA, the CDR3 is TGTGCCAGCAGCTTGGGGATTTCTAGCACAGATACGCAGTATTTT. Translated, it gives CASSLGISSTDTQYF. This rearrangement joins TRBV7-2 to TRBJ2-3; no reliable D call. Per germline, CDR1 SGHTA and CDR2 FQGNSA. The CDR3 has 15 amino acids. The ends were cut back, 3 bases at V and 0 bases at J, with 10 bases in the middle.

V gene TRBV27 combines with J gene TRBJ1-5, with a tentative D call TRBD1 (5 bases). Germline-derived CDR1 and CDR2 are MNHEY and SMNVEV (reference sequence). V was pared by 5 bases and J by 9 bases, with 17 bases between. The CDR3 contains 14 residues. This CDR3 is CASSPPGAGRPQHF. CDR3 DNA: TGTGCCAGCAGTCCGCCCGGGGCCGGGCGGCCCCAGCATTTT.

The rearrangement uses TRBV29-1 and TRBJ2-1; a weak D match, TRBD2 (5 bases). In germline, CDR1 is SQVTM, CDR2 ANQGSEA. The CDR3 is 11 residues long. The V end lost 6 bases, the J end lost 7 bases, and 10 bases lay between the germline ends. The CDR3 here is CSVRTGNEQFF. In DNA form, the CDR3 reads TGCAGCGTGAGAACGGGGAATGAGCAGTTCTTC.

This chain joins TRBV11-3 and TRBJ2-2, with a possible D match to TRBD2 (5 bases). CDR1 and CDR2 from the germline V gene are SGHNT and YENEEA. Trimming took 5 bases from V and 7 from J, leaving 14 bases between them. The CDR3 totals 14 residues. The chain's CDR3 is CASSPRPGGGELFF. Written as DNA, the CDR3 is TGTGCCAGCAGCCCCCGACCCGGAGGCGGGGAGCTGTTTTTT.

For this clone: Other DNA sequences in the sample encode the same CDR3. This chain uses TRBV5-1 with TRBJ2-3; perhaps TRBD2 as D (6 bases). V was shortened by 4 bases and J by 4 bases, with 19 bases between the two germline ends. Germline V gene sequence: CDR1 SGHRS, CDR2 YFSETQ. The length of the CDR3 is 16 residues. CDR3 DNA sequence: TGCGCCAGCAGCCGGGGTCCCGCGGAGGGTTCAGATACGCAGTATTTT. It encodes CASSRGPAEGSDTQYF.

The V gene is TRBV9, the J gene TRBJ1-1; D call uncertain. This CDR3 has 14 residues. In germline, CDR1 is SGDLS, CDR2 YYNGEE. Between the trimmed V and J ends, which lost 2 bases and 1 base, there was a span of 9 bases. Written as DNA, the CDR3 is TGTGCCAGCAGCGTGTTGACGGGGAACACTGAAGCTTTCTTT. It yields the protein CASSVLTGNTEAFF.

This chain connects TRBV5-1 to TRBJ2-7; TRBD2 is a possible D gene (5 bases). The V end was cut by 5 bases, the J end by 3 bases, with 18 bases between. CDR3 length: 15 residues. Looked up from germline, CDR1 is SGHRS and CDR2 is YFSETQ. CDR3 in amino acids: CASSRAGPRDYEQYF. CDR3 coding DNA: TGCGCCAGCAGTCGCGCCGGTCCCCGGGACTACGAGCAGTACTTC.

The rearrangement joins TRBV19 to TRBJ2-1; 7 nucleotides align to TRBD2. With V trimmed by 10 bases and J by 6 bases, 12 bases remained unmatched. CDR1 is LNHDA, CDR2 SQIVND, per germline (reference sequence). CDR3 length equals 14 residues. CDR3 residues: CATTAAGAINEQFF. The DNA for the CDR3 is TGTGCCACCACTGCGGCGGGAGCTATCAATGAGCAGTTCTTC.

DNA for the CDR3: TGTGCCAGCACGAATGGACACCCCTACGAGCAGTACTTC. As protein: CASTNGHPYEQYF. The chain uses TRBV2 and TRBJ2-7; D perhaps matches TRBD1 (5 bases). CDR3 size: 13 residues. CDR1 and CDR2 (germline): SNHLY, FYNNEI. Trimming shortened V by 7 bases and J by 2 bases, and 12 bases separated the two germline ends.

The chain uses TRBV6-5 and TRBJ1-1; D unresolved. Germline CDR1 and CDR2: MNHEY and SVGAGI. The CDR3 is 15 amino acids. Trimming left V 6 bases short and J 0 bases short, with 14 bases between. The CDR3: CASRAGSYMNTEAFF. Written as DNA, the CDR3 is TGTGCCAGCAGGGCCGGGAGTTACATGAACACTGAAGCTTTCTTT.

CDR3 in amino acids: CASSEGQLNTEAFF. CDR3 nucleotide sequence: TGTGCCAGCAGTGAAGGACAGTTGAACACTGAAGCTTTCTTT. This chain links TRBV6-1 with TRBJ1-1, with TRBD1 as a possible D gene (5 bases). V was clipped by 1 base and J by 0 bases, with 6 bases between them. Germline V lookup: CDR1 MNHNS, CDR2 SASEGT. This CDR3 is built from 14 residues.

V usage is TRBV5-1 and J usage is TRBJ2-5, with a possible D match to TRBD1 (6 bases). Germline assignment: CDR1 SGHRS and CDR2 YFSETQ. CDR3 size: 15 residues. V lost 0 bases and J lost 4, with 13 bases in between. The CDR3 protein is CASSLDPGVGETQYF. The DNA for the CDR3 is TGCGCCAGCAGCTTGGACCCAGGGGTTGGAGAGACCCAGTACTTC.

This clone is medium-sized within its sample. Written as DNA, the CDR3 is TGCAGTGCGGGGAAGTACGAGCAGTACTTC. Its translation: CSAGKYEQYF. V and J are TRBV20-1 and TRBJ2-7; no clear D. Trimming stripped 6 bases from V and 4 bases from J, with 7 bases between. There are 10 residues in the CDR3. Germline CDR1 is DFQATT and CDR2 is SNEGSKA (reference sequence).

This clone is a singleton in its sample. The chain couples TRBV5-8 to TRBJ1-3, with a possible D match to TRBD1 (6 bases). The CDR3 covers 15 residues. Germline CDR1 reads SGHTS; CDR2 reads YDEGEE. Between the trimmed V and J ends, which lost 5 bases and 1 base, there was a span of 13 bases. The CDR3 bases are TGTGCCAGCAGTAAAGGACAGAATTCTGGAAACACCATATATTTT. It is translated as CASSKGQNSGNTIYF.

V is TRBV7-2 and J is TRBJ2-3; 8 positions match TRBD2. This CDR3 contains 17 residues. The V gene end was trimmed by 5 bases and the J gene end by 5 bases; junction bases not matched to a gene: 15. In germline, CDR1 is SGHTA, CDR2 FQGNSA. CDR3 sequence reads: CASSPPLISGGKDTQYF. DNA of the CDR3: TGTGCCAGCAGCCCCCCCTTAATAAGCGGGGGAAAAGATACGCAGTATTTT.

This chain joins TRBV7-2 and TRBJ1-6; no definite D call. Germline CDR1 SGHTA, CDR2 FQGNSA. The ends were cut back, 1 base at V and 4 bases at J, with 8 bases in the middle. This CDR3 comprises 15 residues. The CDR3: CASSLGAGYNSPLHF. The CDR3, as DNA: TGTGCCAGCAGCTTAGGCGCGGGGTATAATTCACCCCTCCACTTT. The full variable domain, its missing parts supplied by reference TRBV7-2 and TRBJ1-6, is GAGVSQSPSNKVTEKGKDVELRCDPISGHTALYWYRQSLGQGLEFLIYFQGNSAPDKSGLPSDRFSAERTGGSVSTLTIQRTQQEDSAVYLCASSLGAGYNSPLHFGNGTRLTVT.

The V call is TRBV27, the J call TRBJ1-5; 7 positions agree with TRBD1. The CDR3 runs 16 residues. Per germline, CDR1 MNHEY and CDR2 SMNVEV (reference sequence). With V trimmed by 5 bases and J by 6 bases, 13 bases remained unmatched. CDR3 residues: CASSPSTGILVQPQHF. CDR3 in DNA: TGTGCCAGCAGTCCCTCGACAGGGATTTTGGTTCAGCCCCAGCATTTT.

The V call is TRBV19, the J call TRBJ1-2, with D perhaps TRBD1 (5 bases). Deletions cut 4 bases from V and 4 bases from J, with 19 bases between. The CDR3 sequence is 16 residues long. Looked up from germline, CDR1 is LNHDA and CDR2 is SQIVND (reference sequence). The CDR3 here is CASSTRRESGIYGYTF. CDR3 nucleotide sequence: TGTGCCAGTAGTACCCGACGGGAATCAGGGATCTATGGCTACACCTTC.

The chain joins TRBV4-2 to TRBJ2-7; 8 bases match TRBD2. Germline-derived CDR1 and CDR2 are LGHNA and YNFKEQ. V was clipped by 0 bases and J by 6 bases; unmatched bases: 10. The CDR3 is 16 residues long. The CDR3 reads CASSQDTSGRNFEQYF. CDR3 in DNA: TGTGCCAGCAGCCAAGATACCAGCGGGAGAAATTTCGAGCAGTACTTC.

The chain recombines TRBV28 with TRBJ2-1; 9 bases are shared with TRBD2. The CDR3 spans 14 residues. V was pared by 2 bases and J by 10 bases, with 6 bases of the junction left unmatched. Germline CDR1 and CDR2: MDHEN and SYDVKM. DNA of the CDR3: TGTGCCAGCAGTTTAGGTCTAGCGGGGAGGGAGCAGTTCTTC. This codes for CASSLGLAGREQFF.

This chain joins TRBV27 and TRBJ2-3; TRBD2 aligns across 8 bases. Trimming cost V 3 bases and J 0 bases; bases outside gene matches: 5. The CDR3 length is 16 residues. Germline CDR1 MNHEY, CDR2 SMNVEV (reference sequence). CDR3 DNA: TGTGCCAGCAGTTTCATCGGGGGGGCTAGCACAGATACGCAGTATTTT. This sequence encodes CASSFIGGASTDTQYF.

V and J are TRBV16 and TRBJ1-5; 7 nucleotides align to TRBD1. CDR1 KGHSY and CDR2 FQNENV come from the germline V gene. Germline trimming cut 4 bases from V and 3 bases from J; bases unmatched to any gene: 12. The CDR3 covers 17 residues. The CDR3 here is CASSPKDRDGDNQPQHF. In nucleotides, the CDR3 is TGTGCCAGCAGCCCTAAAGACAGGGATGGTGACAATCAGCCCCAGCATTTT.

The V and J genes are TRBV4-1 and TRBJ2-4, with D possibly TRBD2 on 6 matching bases. The V and J ends lost 1 base and 1 base respectively, with 20 bases between them. The CDR3 extends over 19 amino acids. CDR1 and CDR2 from the germline V gene are MGHRA and YSYEKL. As DNA, the CDR3 is TGCGCCAGCAGCCAAGGTTGGGGAGGAGGTGGTGTGGCCAAAAACATTCAGTACTTC. Translated: CASSQGWGGGGVAKNIQYF.

This clone was observed once. This chain uses TRBV6-5 with TRBJ2-3; perhaps TRBD2 as D (5 bases). Germline V gene sequence: CDR1 MNHEY, CDR2 SVGAGI. The V end was cut by 2 bases, the J end by 2 bases, with 8 bases between. The CDR3 is 14 amino acids. The CDR3 DNA reads TGTGCCAGCAGTTACAATCGGGACACAGATACGCAGTATTTT. Protein: CASSYNRDTDTQYF.

The chain links TRBV21-1 to TRBJ1-5; TRBD1 is the table's D call and was not checked against the DNA. TRBV21-1 is a listed pseudogene. The CDR3 extends over 18 amino acids. In DNA, the CDR3 is TGTGCCAGCAGCACCTCCAGCGACAGGGGGAGCCGCAATCAGCCCCAGCATTTT. Encoded protein: CASSTSSDRGSRNQPQHF.

As DNA, the CDR3 is TGCGCCAGCAGCTTGGCCTCGACTAGCGGGGGCCCAACCGAGCAGTACTTC. It codes for CASSLASTSGGPTEQYF. This sequence joins TRBV5-1 and TRBJ2-7; TRBD2 agrees at 12 bases. Germline-derived CDR1 and CDR2 are SGHRS and YFSETQ. The trim removed 0 bases at V and 6 bases at J, leaving 10 bases unmatched. The CDR3 length is 17 residues.

The chain uses TRBV29-1 and TRBJ1-1, with 12 bases matching TRBD1. CDR3 length: 16 residues. Per the germline V gene, CDR1 is SQVTM and CDR2 is ANQGSEA. Trimming cost V 7 bases and J 11 bases; bases outside gene matches: 20. As DNA, the CDR3 is TGCAGCGCCCGCGAAAATACTGGGACAGGGGGCGGGGTGGCTTTCTTT. It codes for CSARENTGTGGGVAFF.